This T cell receptor beta chain derives from a study of identical twins. Each CDR3 protein is one row after TCRdb ran MiXCR on the 5' RACE reads. The sample has over 200,000 distinct CDR3 sequences, over 9.5% seen once; the top ten hold 9% to 10%. Study-level results: Modeled out-of-frame TCR alpha sharing in monozygotic twins fell below observed levels.

This clonotype has just a few counts. Its antigen is not identified. This CDR3 is 16 amino acids long. V was cut by 5 bases and J by 0 bases, with 15 bases left in between. Germline CDR1 and CDR2: SGHTA and FQGNSA. The TCR comes from a man between 45 and 60 years old in good health. Specimen: memory T cells sorted from blood. The genes are TRBV7-2 and TRBJ2-3, with D perhaps matching TRBD2 (5 bases). DNA for the CDR3: TGTGCCAGCAGCCGGAGGAGGTCTGGAAGCACAGATACGCAGTATTTT. Translated, it gives CASSRRRSGSTDTQYF.